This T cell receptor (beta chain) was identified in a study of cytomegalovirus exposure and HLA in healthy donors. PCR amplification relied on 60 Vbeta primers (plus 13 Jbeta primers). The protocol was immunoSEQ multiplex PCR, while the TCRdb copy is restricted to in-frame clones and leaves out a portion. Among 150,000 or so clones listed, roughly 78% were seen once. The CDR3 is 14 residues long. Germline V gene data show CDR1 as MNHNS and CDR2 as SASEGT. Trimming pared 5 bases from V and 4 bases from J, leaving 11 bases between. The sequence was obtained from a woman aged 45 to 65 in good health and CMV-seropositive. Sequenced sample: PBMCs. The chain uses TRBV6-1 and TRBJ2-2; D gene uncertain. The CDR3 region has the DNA TGTGCCAGCAGTCGGTCACAGAGCACCGGGGAGCTGTTTTTT. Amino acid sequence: CASSRSQSTGELFF.